Below, 20 T cell receptor beta chains from the same sample are listed, as sequenced in a study of OX40 agonist ivuxolimab in advanced cancers. Generated by immunoSEQ multiplex PCR, the TCRdb table keeps only in-frame clones and is missing some. This repertoire shows over 10,000 clones, 82% found once; its top ten account for 44%. The sample in question was CD4+ or CD8+ T cells sorted from blood, obtained in a trial of the OX40 agonist ivuxolimab. These TCRs come from an adult with an advanced solid tumor such as melanoma, head and neck, liver or kidney cancer.

The chain uses TRBV7-3 and TRBJ2-1; D is uncertain. The CDR3 loop spans 13 amino acids. Germline V CDR1 and CDR2: SGHTA, FQGTGA. V lost 0 bases and J lost 7, with 7 bases in between. This chain's CDR3 is CASSLTPRNEQFF. The CDR3 nucleotides read TGTGCCAGCAGCTTAACCCCCCGGAATGAGCAGTTCTTC.

The rearrangement uses TRBV14 and TRBJ2-7; D remains unclear. This CDR3 has 14 residues. V lost 2 bases and J lost 7, with 15 bases in between. Per germline, CDR1 SGHDN and CDR2 FVKESK. CDR3 region: CASSQIGRSWEQYF. Here the CDR3 DNA reads TGTGCCAGCAGCCAAATAGGGCGTTCTTGGGAGCAGTACTTC.

This clone was detected only a few times. The chain employs TRBV29-1 and TRBJ1-1, with 8 bases identical to TRBD1. J was trimmed by 3 bases and V by 6 bases; bases with no gene match: 9. Germline loops: CDR1 SQVTM, CDR2 ANQGSEA. The CDR3 extends over 14 amino acids. In nucleotides, the CDR3 is TGCAGCGTCGAAAGTGGACAGGGTTACACTGAAGCTTTCTTT. Translated, it gives CSVESGQGYTEAFF.

The CDR3, as DNA: TGTGCCAGCAGCTGGGGGGGACGGGGATCGGACACTGAAGCTTTCTTT. Its translation: CASSWGGRGSDTEAFF. The chain carries TRBV5-4 and TRBJ1-1, with D possibly being TRBD1 (5 bases). With 3 bases removed from V and 3 bases from J, the gap between germline ends came to 18 bases. Germline V gives CDR1 SGHNT, CDR2 YYREEE (reference sequence). The CDR3 runs 16 residues.

V and J are TRBV6-6 and TRBJ2-1; D gene unclear. The V gene lost 5 bases and the J gene lost 10 bases, with 15 bases spanning the gap. This CDR3 has 13 residues. Germline V CDR1 and CDR2: MNHNY, SVGAGI (reference sequence). The CDR3 coding sequence is TGTGCCAGCAGTCCAAGACGGCCCGGGGAGCAGTTCTTC. Amino acids: CASSPRRPGEQFF.

A few counts support this clone. One base separates it from a far larger clone, so it is likely a read error. The chain carries TRBV4-1 and TRBJ2-3; TRBD2 agrees at 9 bases. V was pared by 2 bases and J by 0 bases, with 9 bases of the junction left unmatched. The CDR3 runs 18 residues. The germline gives CDR1 MGHRA, CDR2 YSYEKL. The CDR3 nucleotides read TGCGCCAGCAGCCAATTGGGGCGGGGGGGTCCTAGCACAGATACGCAGTATTTT. Amino acids: CASSQLGRGGPSTDTQYF.

This clone showed up just once. The sample has other DNA sequences that encode this CDR3 too. The J gene is TRBJ1-2, the V gene TRBV29-1, with 7 positions matching TRBD1. Trimming took 4 bases from V and 5 from J; bases not matched to a gene: 7. The germline gives CDR1 SQVTM, CDR2 ANQGSEA. The CDR3 is 13 amino acids. The chain's CDR3 is CSVVGQEWYGYTF. The CDR3 nucleotides read TGCAGCGTTGTAGGACAGGAGTGGTATGGCTACACCTTC.

The chain links TRBV7-2 to TRBJ1-6; D call uncertain. The CDR3 has 14 amino acids. Trimming removed 1 base from V and 4 bases from J, with 5 bases in between. Germline loops: CDR1 SGHTA, CDR2 FQGNSA. Here the CDR3 reads CASSLVSYNSPLHF. In DNA form, the CDR3 reads TGTGCCAGCAGCTTAGTTTCATATAATTCACCCCTCCACTTT.

The rearrangement uses TRBV6-6 and TRBJ1-1; D is unclear. In germline, CDR1 is MNHNY, CDR2 SVGAGI (reference sequence). CDR3 length equals 11 residues. Trimming pared 7 bases from V and 3 bases from J, leaving 6 bases between. The CDR3 spells CASNTYTEAFF. The DNA of the CDR3 is TGTGCCAGCAACACCTACACTGAAGCTTTCTTT.

The genes are TRBV28 and TRBJ1-2; a possible D gene is TRBD1 (5 bases). V was trimmed by 5 bases and J by 5 bases, leaving 15 bases between them. This CDR3 contains 14 residues. The germline V gene has CDR1 MDHEN and CDR2 SYDVKM. CDR3 DNA: TGTGCCAGCAGTCCTACACCTCGACAGTATGGCTACACCTTC. Its protein is CASSPTPRQYGYTF.

The rearrangement links TRBV6-6 to TRBJ2-7; D is possibly TRBD1 (6 bases). The CDR3 covers 12 residues. V lost 6 bases and J 6 bases, leaving 12 bases between the germline ends. Germline V CDR1 and CDR2: MNHNY, SVGAGI (reference sequence). In DNA form, the CDR3 reads TGTGCCAGCAGCCCGGACAGAGGCGAGCAGTACTTC. Protein: CASSPDRGEQYF.

This clone showed up just once. The rearrangement joins TRBV19 to TRBJ2-2, with 7 bases matching TRBD1. The CDR3 runs to 14 residues. Germline trimming cut 9 bases from V and 5 bases from J; bases unmatched to any gene: 9. In germline, CDR1 is LNHDA, CDR2 SQIVND (reference sequence). This CDR3 reads CASSSGTETGELFF. As DNA, the CDR3 is TGTGCCAGCTCCTCCGGGACAGAGACCGGGGAGCTGTTTTTT.

This clone was recorded only once. A far bigger clonotype differs at one base, so this is likely a read error. This CDR3 is also generated by other DNA sequences in the sample. The CDR3 region has the DNA TGTGCCAGCAGCCAATACGGTGGTGAGAGCTCTGGAAACACCATATATTTT. It codes for CASSQYGGESSGNTIYF. The chain has TRBV5-4 and TRBJ1-3; no clear D gene. V was pared by 4 bases and J by 0 bases, with 17 bases between. The CDR3 has 17 amino acids. The germline V gene has CDR1 SGHNT and CDR2 YYREEE (reference sequence). Supplemented by reference TRBV5-4 and TRBJ1-3, the full variable domain reads ETGVTQSPTHLIKTRGQQVTLRCSSQSGHNTVSWYQQALGQGPQFIFQYYREEENGRGNFPPRFSGLQFPNYSSELNVNALELDDSALYLCASSQYGGESSGNTIYFGEGSWLTVV.

This chain uses TRBV19 with TRBJ2-2; TRBD2 might be the D (5 bases). This CDR3 region has 14 residues. V lost 5 bases and J lost 7, with 14 bases in between. Per germline, CDR1 LNHDA and CDR2 SQIVND (reference sequence). CDR3 residues: CASSPQRRDGELFF. The DNA for the CDR3 is TGTGCCAGTAGTCCCCAGCGGCGAGACGGGGAGCTGTTTTTT.

A few counts support this clone. The chain employs TRBV29-1 and TRBJ1-1; 11 bases are a match to TRBD1. CDR1 and CDR2 from the germline V gene are SQVTM and ANQGSEA. V trimming: 6 bases; J trimming: 4 bases; junction bases outside the gene matches: 7. This CDR3 contains 14 residues. The CDR3 sequence is CSVARGTGGTEAFF. In nucleotides, the CDR3 is TGCAGCGTCGCTAGGGGGACAGGGGGCACTGAAGCTTTCTTT.

The chain recombines TRBV5-1 with TRBJ1-1; possible D gene TRBD1, 5 bases. This CDR3 is built from 13 residues. V was pared by 0 bases and J by 4 bases, with 7 bases between. Germline values: CDR1 SGHRS, CDR2 YFSETQ. The CDR3 sequence: CASSLAGSTEAFF. CDR3 bases: TGCGCCAGCAGCTTGGCAGGGAGCACTGAAGCTTTCTTT.

V usage is TRBV6-5 and J usage is TRBJ2-1; D gene ambiguous. The germline V and J ends were trimmed by 2 bases and 8 bases, with 13 bases remaining between them. Germline V CDR1 and CDR2: MNHEY, SVGAGI. This CDR3 is 14 amino acids long. CDR3 nucleotides: TGTGCCAGCAGTTACAGTCCTCTCGGAGATGAGCAGTTCTTC. Translated, it gives CASSYSPLGDEQFF.

The rearrangement joins TRBV10-3 to TRBJ2-7; 9 positions agree with TRBD1. Germline V lookup: CDR1 ENHRY, CDR2 SYGVKD. J was trimmed by 6 bases and V by 2 bases; bases with no gene match: 11. The CDR3 extends over 16 amino acids. CDR3 in amino acids: CAISEKRDREKGEQYF. CDR3 nucleotide sequence: TGTGCCATCAGTGAGAAGAGGGACAGGGAAAAGGGCGAGCAGTACTTC.

The rearrangement uses TRBV1 and TRBJ2-4; TRBD2, as called in the table, went unchecked against the DNA. TRBV1 is a listed pseudogene. The CDR3 extends over 16 amino acids. For the CDR3, the DNA is TGCACCAGCAGCCATGGGGGGGGAAGGGCCAAAAACATTCAGTACTTC. Protein sequence: CTSSHGGGRAKNIQYF.

With respect to this clone: This likely came from a read error, as a far larger clone is one base away. The rearrangement uses TRBV2 and TRBJ2-6; 9 nucleotides agree with TRBD2. Germline CDR1 SNHLY, CDR2 FYNNEI. The length of the CDR3 is 16 residues. V trimming: 4 bases; J trimming: 2 bases; junction bases outside the gene matches: 3. The CDR3 sequence is CASSGAGGPGANVLTF. CDR3 sequence (DNA): TGTGCCAGCAGTGGAGCGGGGGGCCCTGGGGCCAACGTCCTGACTTTC.